These T cell receptor beta chains were read from a single sample in a study of early T cells in non-severe SARS-CoV-2 infection. TCRdb re-called the 5' RACE reads with MiXCR, one entry per CDR3 protein. This sample has about 80,000 distinct CDR3 sequences, with about a sixth found just once. Sequencing was done on a sample of whole blood. These receptors were collected from an adult who was a healthcare worker with PCR-confirmed SARS-CoV-2 infection or an uninfected control (not recorded which). CDR3s include the opening cysteine and the closing phenylalanine or tryptophan. The D gene is left open where the match is weak. Only some rows state a clone size, as once, few, many or a class for expanded clones.

TRBJ2-2 TRBV29-1 TRBD2 . 15 TGCAGCGTGGATACTAGCGGGAGGGCCGGTGGGGAGCTGTTTTTT CSVDTSGRAGGELFF
TRBJ2-7 TRBV11-2 TRBD2 few 18 TGTGCCAGCAGCCGCCCGGGACTAGCGGGAGACCCTGGCTACGAGCAGTACTTC CASSRPGLAGDPGYEQYF
TRBJ2-7 TRBV11-2 TRBD2 . 17 TGTGCCAGCAGCTTACTTGGAGGAGCGGGAGGGCCCTACGAGCAGTACTTC CASSLLGGAGGPYEQYF
TRBJ2-3 TRBV2 TRBD1 . 14 TGTGCCAGCATCCGACAGGGATTCACAGATACGCAGTATTTT CASIRQGFTDTQYF
TRBJ2-2 TRBV3-1 . few 16 TGTGCCAGCAGCCAACCCGGACAGAAAGACACCGGGGAGCTGTTTTTT CASSQPGQKDTGELFF
TRBJ1-5 TRBV29-1 . few 15 TGCAGCGTAGTGGCGGAAGGAGCATCAAATCAGCCCCAGCATTTT CSVVAEGASNQPQHF
TRBJ1-5 TRBV7-3 . many 16 TGTGCCAGCAGCTTATCGGCTTGCGGGGGCAATCAGCCCCAGCATTTT CASSLSACGGNQPQHF
TRBJ2-2 TRBV6-6 . few 15 TGTGCCAGCAGTTACGGCAGGGGAAAGACCGGGGAGCTGTTTTTT CASSYGRGKTGELFF
TRBJ2-7 TRBV5-1 . . 19 TGCGCCAGCAGCCTCATCGGCAGGGGGGCAGGGAGGAGGTCCTACGAGCAGTACTTC CASSLIGRGAGRRSYEQYF
TRBJ2-7 TRBV2 . . 11 TGTGCCAGCAACGGGCGGAACGAGCAGTACTTC CASNGRNEQYF
TRBJ2-3 TRBV6-6 . . 14 TGTGCCAGCAGCAGAGGGCTTGACGCAGATACGCAGTATTTT CASSRGLDADTQYF
TRBJ1-5 TRBV6-1 . few 16 TGTGCCAGCAGCCCTCGACAGACCGTTAGCAATCAGCCCCAGCATTTT CASSPRQTVSNQPQHF
TRBJ2-5 TRBV7-9 TRBD2 many 14 TGTGCCAGCAGCAACGGGCGCGGGGGGGAGACCCAGTACTTC CASSNGRGGETQYF
TRBJ2-7 TRBV7-8 . . 14 TGTGCCAGCAGCTACCTGGACTATTCCTACGAGCAGTACTTC CASSYLDYSYEQYF
TRBJ1-6 TRBV27 . few 17 TGTGCCAGCAGTTTCGATATGGGTGGGTCGTATAATTCACCCCTCCACTTT CASSFDMGGSYNSPLHF
TRBJ2-2 TRBV7-6 . many 17 TGTGCCAGCAGCTACCTTCCCTCGGGACAAAACACCGGGGAGCTGTTTTTT CASSYLPSGQNTGELFF
TRBJ2-1 TRBV29-1 . once 15 TGCAGCGTCCTAGGGGCAGGGAGTTCCTACAATGAGCAGTTCTTC CSVLGAGSSYNEQFF
TRBJ1-5 TRBV12-3/TRBV12-4 . few 14 TGTGCCAGCAGCCTAAGGGGAAACAATCAGCCCCAGCATTTT CASSLRGNNQPQHF
TRBJ1-2 TRBV6-5 . . 13 TGTGCCAGCAGTCCGACAGCAGACTATGGCTACACCTTC CASSPTADYGYTF
TRBJ2-7 TRBV11-2 TRBD1 few 15 TGTGCCAGCAGCTTATTGTGGACAGGGGGTACCGAGCAGTACTTC CASSLLWTGGTEQYF
TRBJ2-5 TRBV10-3 . few 13 TGTGCCATCAGTCGACGGGGAGAAGAGACCCAGTACTTC CAISRRGEETQYF
TRBJ2-1 TRBV12-3/TRBV12-4 TRBD2 few 19 TGTGCCAGCGGACGAGCAGGACTAGCGGGAGTCGCGGCCTACAATGAGCAGTTCTTC CASGRAGLAGVAAYNEQFF
TRBJ1-1 TRBV14 TRBD1 many 16 TGTGCCAGCAGCCCCCTAGGGGGCAAGAGGGGCACTGAAGCTTTCTTT CASSPLGGKRGTEAFF
TRBJ1-1 TRBV20-1 . few 15 TGCAGTGCTAGAGTTCCCGCAGGGGCGAACACTGAAGCTTTCTTT CSARVPAGANTEAFF
TRBJ1-1 TRBV19 . . 12 TGTGCCAGTGGCAGGGATACCACTGAAGCTTTCTTT CASGRDTTEAFF
TRBJ2-7 TRBV6-6 . few 13 TGTGCCAGCAGCGGGCAGCATTCCTACGAGCAGTACTTC CASSGQHSYEQYF
TRBJ1-1 TRBV10-3 . few 13 TGTGCCAGCCTTGGACAGTTGAACACTGAAGCTTTCTTT CASLGQLNTEAFF
TRBJ1-5 TRBV30 . . 15 TGTGCCTGGAGTGCTGGACAGATTAGCAATCAGCCCCAGCATTTT CAWSAGQISNQPQHF
TRBJ2-7 TRBV5-4 TRBD2 few 13 TGTGCCAGCAGCTCGGGGGGGCCGTACGAGCAGTACTTC CASSSGGPYEQYF
TRBJ2-2 TRBV3-1 TRBD1 few 14 TGTGCCAGCAGCAACCGGGACAGAAGCGGGGAGCTGTTTTTT CASSNRDRSGELFF
TRBJ1-5 TRBV6-6 TRBD1 . 14 TGTGCCAGCAGTTTACAGGGGGGCAATCAGCCCCAGCATTTT CASSLQGGNQPQHF
TRBJ2-2 TRBV2 . many 15 TGTGCCAGCAGTGAGACGACAGTAGGGACCGGGGAGCTGTTTTTT CASSETTVGTGELFF
TRBJ1-2 TRBV20-1 . . 12 TGCAGTGCTAGCCACAGTGCTTATGGCTACACCTTC CSASHSAYGYTF
TRBJ2-7 TRBV27 . . 14 TGTGCCAGCAGTTTATGGGGAAACCCTTACGAGCAGTACTTC CASSLWGNPYEQYF
TRBJ1-1 TRBV7-3 . few 13 TGTGCCAGCAGCTTCAGGGTTCGAACTGAAGCTTTCTTT CASSFRVRTEAFF
TRBJ2-7 TRBV5-1 . few 13 TGCGCCAGCAGCTTAAGGGACTCCTACGAGCAGTACTTC CASSLRDSYEQYF
TRBJ2-1 TRBV16 . . 15 TGTGCCAGCAGCCAGAAGGGGATTCAATTAGATGAGCAGTTCTTC CASSQKGIQLDEQFF
TRBJ1-1 TRBV2 . few 13 TGTGCCAGCAGTGTCTTGGCAGCCACTGAAGCTTTCTTT CASSVLAATEAFF
TRBJ1-1 TRBV29-1 . many 12 TGCAGCGTTTTAAGGGGGAACACTGAAGCTTTCTTT CSVLRGNTEAFF
TRBJ2-1 TRBV11-3 TRBD2 . 21 TGTGCCAGCAGCCCCCGGGACAAAAAGTGGGCTAGCGGGGGGGTCTACAATGAGCAGTTCTTC CASSPRDKKWASGGVYNEQFF
TRBJ2-2 TRBV27 TRBD1 few 15 TGTGCCAGCAATGGACAGGGGGGAGGCACCGGGGAGCTGTTTTTT CASNGQGGGTGELFF
TRBJ1-3 TRBV7-9 TRBD1 . 15 TGTGCCAGCAGCTCCGGGGGACAGCGCGGAAACACCATATATTTT CASSSGGQRGNTIYF
TRBJ2-7 TRBV10-3 . many 12 TGTGCCATCAGCGGGAGAATAGACGAGCAGTACTTC CAISGRIDEQYF
TRBJ2-5 TRBV5-8 . . 12 TGTGCCAGCAGCTTGGGGGCCCTTACCCAGTACTTC CASSLGALTQYF
TRBJ1-6 TRBV4-2 . . 20 TGTGCCAGCAGCCAAGAAAGGGGCATTCCACAAAGCTCCTATAATTCACCCCTCCACTTT CASSQERGIPQSSYNSPLHF
TRBJ2-3 TRBV11-2 TRBD2 few 16 TGTGCCAGCAGCTTCGGACTAGCGGGGAGCACAGATACGCAGTATTTT CASSFGLAGSTDTQYF
TRBJ1-3 TRBV30 . . 12 TGTGCCTGGAGTCCGACAAGTAACACCATATATTTT CAWSPTSNTIYF
TRBJ1-6 TRBV5-1 . . 16 TGCGCCAGCAGCTTGGATGCTACGGGAGATAATTCACCCCTCCACTTT CASSLDATGDNSPLHF
TRBJ2-3 TRBV29-1 TRBD2 . 13 TGCAGCGTTGAAGGGCGGGGGGCGTATACGCAGTATTTT CSVEGRGAYTQYF